The 29 T cell receptor beta chains presented below share a single source sample, sequenced in a study of T-cell reconstitution after alpha-beta-depleted transplantation in children listed by TCRdb under 2016. The treatment or condition tag for this specimen amounts to: allogeneic hematopoietic cell transplantation with graft depleted of TCRalphabeta T cells and CD19 B cells. Library preparation employed PCR. The sequencer listed for this sample is Illumina HiSeq 2500. Molecular barcoding was employed in the preparation of TCR libraries, with unique molecular identifiers being used to normalize TCRbeta repertoire quantification. TCRdb reprocessed the public reads (quality trimming at Q25 with fastp, clone calling with MiXCR) and kept in-frame beta chains. When rows share a CDR3 protein, they turn into one entry using the most common DNA and genes. This sample gives around 670,000 distinct CDR3 sequences in total; about 12% of them show up just once. 0.79% of the sample goes to the ten largest clones.

The sample was PBMCs, taken before TCRalphabeta/CD19-depleted stem cell transplant. These receptors were collected from a girl aged 2 to 9 with congenital amegakaryocytic thrombocytopenia, due to receive a stem cell transplant.

This chain uses TRBV4-2 with TRBJ2-1; D is undetermined. Germline loops: CDR1 LGHNA, CDR2 YNFKEQ. The CDR3 contains 15 residues. Trimming removed 0 bases from V and 2 bases from J, with 8 bases in between. The CDR3 reads CASSQEPAPYNEQFF. The CDR3 nucleotides read TGTGCCAGCAGCCAAGAACCTGCACCCTACAATGAGCAGTTCTTC.

The table lists this clonotype with a few counts. The chain joins TRBV18 to TRBJ2-7; D is ambiguous. V shed 3 bases and J shed 2 bases, with 14 bases lying between them. The CDR3 totals 15 residues. Germline assignment: CDR1 KGHSH and CDR2 LQKENI. The CDR3 spells CASSPDVDLAYEQYF. In nucleotides, the CDR3 is TGTGCCAGCTCACCGGACGTAGACTTAGCCTACGAGCAGTACTTC.

With regard to this clonotype: With a much larger clone just one base away, this may be a read error. The chain couples TRBV20-1 to TRBJ2-1; perhaps D is TRBD1 or TRBD2 (5 bases each). Germline V gene lookup returns CDR1 DFQATT and CDR2 SNEGSKA (reference sequence). The CDR3 loop spans 14 amino acids. In DNA form, the CDR3 reads TGCTGTGCTAAGCGGACAATACTACGGAATGAGCAGTTCTTC. This translates into CCAKRTILRNEQFF.

A note on this clonotype: A much larger clone differs from this one at a single base, so this may be a read error. The conserved phenylalanine or tryptophan is not found at the CDR3 terminus, so this likely reflects a read error. The J gene is TRBJ1-5, the V gene TRBV12-3 or TRBV12-4; 8 bases line up with TRBD1. V was clipped by 5 bases and J by 5 bases; unmatched bases: 8. The CDR3 is 15 amino acids. Here the CDR3 DNA reads TGTGCCAGCAGTCCTGGACAGGGATGGGATCAGCCCCAGCATTCT. It yields the protein CASSPGQGWDQPQHS.

This clonotype has a handful of counts. J is TRBJ1-1 and V is TRBV5-1; TRBD1 aligns across 8 bases. The V segment lost 0 bases and the J segment 5 bases; nucleotides outside the gene matches: 6. CDR1 and CDR2 from the germline V gene are SGHRS and YFSETQ. The CDR3 spans 15 residues. This chain's CDR3 is CASSLEQGALTEAFF. In DNA, the CDR3 is TGCGCCAGCAGCTTGGAGCAGGGGGCGCTTACTGAAGCTTTCTTT.

J is TRBJ2-2 and V is TRBV10-3; 8 bases align to TRBD2. This CDR3 has 14 amino acids. CDR1 and CDR2 (germline): ENHRY, SYGVKD. V lost 5 bases, J lost 7 bases, and 6 bases stayed unmatched. CDR3 sequence: CAISLAGTNGELFF. DNA of the CDR3: TGTGCCATCAGTTTAGCGGGAACTAACGGGGAGCTGTTTTTT.

This clonotype was found many times. The CDR3 sequence: CASSLLGLAGVEQFF. CDR3 in DNA: TGCGCCAGCAGCTTGCTTGGACTAGCGGGAGTCGAGCAGTTCTTC. V gene TRBV5-1 combines with J gene TRBJ2-1; TRBD2 matches at 13 bases. Per the germline V gene, CDR1 is SGHRS and CDR2 is YFSETQ. This CDR3 is 15 amino acids long. With 1 base clipped from V and 10 bases from J, the junction kept 5 bases outside the gene matches.

This clonotype was picked up many times. The gene calls are TRBV28 and TRBJ2-3, with TRBD1 identical over 11 bases. CDR3 size: 15 residues. V lost 4 bases, J lost 8 bases, and 8 bases stayed unmatched. Germline values: CDR1 MDHEN, CDR2 SYDVKM. The CDR3 spells CASSYSDRGLVTQYF. In DNA form, the CDR3 reads TGTGCCAGCAGTTACTCGGACAGGGGGCTCGTTACGCAGTATTTT. Together with reference TRBV28 and TRBJ2-3, the CDR3 gives the full variable domain: DVKVTQSSRYLVKRTGEKVFLECVQDMDHENMFWYRQDPGLGLRLIYFSYDVKMKEKGDIPEGYSVSREKKERFSLILESASTNQTSMYLCASSYSDRGLVTQYFGPGTRLTVL.

This clonotype was seen a handful of times. The rearrangement uses TRBV5-1 and TRBJ2-1; 14 nucleotides agree with TRBD2. Germline loops: CDR1 SGHRS, CDR2 YFSETQ. V lost 4 bases, J lost 1 base, and 10 bases stayed unmatched. The CDR3 extends over 19 amino acids. The CDR3 DNA reads TGCGCCAGCAGCAGCGGGACTAGCGGGAGCATGAGGTCCTACAATGAGCAGTTCTTC. Translating it yields CASSSGTSGSMRSYNEQFF.

This clonotype occurred many times. This chain joins TRBV24-1 and TRBJ2-5; no definite D call. The CDR3 consists of 12 residues. Per germline, CDR1 KGHDR and CDR2 SFDVKD. The V end lost 4 bases, the J end lost 2 bases, and 4 bases lay between the germline ends. Here the CDR3 DNA reads TGTGCCACCAGTGAGGAGCAAGAGACCCAGTACTTC. Amino acids: CATSEEQETQYF.

This clonotype was counted between two and nine times. V and J are TRBV6-1 and TRBJ2-4; D gene ambiguous. The V end was cut by 10 bases, the J end by 0 bases, with 13 bases between. Looked up from germline, CDR1 is MNHNS and CDR2 is SASEGT. The CDR3 runs 14 residues. CDR3 protein: CATTAGPAKNIQYF. The CDR3 DNA sequence: TGTGCCACCACCGCAGGCCCAGCCAAAAACATTCAGTACTTC.

This clonotype was observed many times. The V and J genes are TRBV20-1 and TRBJ2-3, with D maybe TRBD2 (5 bases). V was cut by 6 bases and J by 8 bases, with 24 bases left in between. Per germline, CDR1 DFQATT and CDR2 SNEGSKA (reference sequence). This CDR3 is built from 15 residues. The CDR3 reads CSALLMAAGDFTQYF. The CDR3 DNA is TGCAGTGCGCTTCTTATGGCAGCCGGGGATTTTACGCAGTATTTT.

V gene TRBV7-2 combines with J gene TRBJ2-3, with D unclear. The germline gives CDR1 SGHTA, CDR2 FQGNSA. The CDR3 spans 12 residues. Trimming removed 5 bases at V and 11 bases at J, with 14 bases between. Here the CDR3 reads CASSNRALGQYF. In DNA form, the CDR3 reads TGTGCCAGCAGCAACCGGGCTCTGGGGCAGTATTTT.

Many counts were recorded for this clonotype. The chain is built from TRBV7-9 and TRBJ2-6, with D possibly TRBD2 on 7 matching bases. CDR1 is SEHNR, CDR2 FQNEAQ, per germline (reference sequence). V was trimmed by 6 bases and J by 11 bases, leaving 17 bases between them. There are 14 residues in the CDR3. The CDR3 region is CASSYTQGRDVLTF. As DNA, the CDR3 is TGTGCCAGCAGTTATACTCAGGGGAGGGACGTCCTGACTTTC.

This clonotype was counted between two and nine times. This chain uses TRBV25-1 with TRBJ1-1; 9 positions match TRBD1. This CDR3 is 13 amino acids long. The V gene's germline CDR1 is MGHDK and CDR2 SYGVNS. V was pared by 4 bases and J by 10 bases, with 7 bases of the junction left unmatched. The CDR3 spells CASSAGTGLSAFF. The CDR3 nucleotides read TGTGCCAGCAGTGCCGGGACAGGGCTCTCAGCTTTCTTT.

Turning to this clonotype: A much more abundant neighbour one base away suggests this may be a read error. The CDR3 protein is CSAEKETQCF. In DNA form, the CDR3 reads TGCAGTGCTGAGAAAGAGACCCAGTGCTTC. This chain connects TRBV20-1 to TRBJ2-5; the D is unclear. This CDR3 has 10 amino acids. CDR1 and CDR2 (germline): DFQATT, SNEGSKA (reference sequence).

V usage is TRBV5-1 and J usage is TRBJ2-1; 10 nucleotides agree with TRBD2. The CDR3 totals 17 residues. Germline V gene data show CDR1 as SGHRS and CDR2 as YFSETQ. The J segment lost 4 bases and the V segment lost 2 bases, leaving 9 bases of the junction unmatched. CDR3 sequence: CASSFQPGTSDYNEQFF. The CDR3, as DNA: TGCGCCAGCAGCTTCCAACCCGGGACTAGCGATTACAATGAGCAGTTCTTC.

This chain connects TRBV7-3 to TRBJ2-7; D is undetermined. Germline V gene sequence: CDR1 SGHTA, CDR2 FQGTGA. Trimming cost V 2 bases and J 4 bases, with 9 bases left between them. This CDR3 region has 13 residues. The CDR3 reads CASSLGDKYEQYF. The CDR3 nucleotides read TGTGCCAGCAGCTTAGGGGATAAATACGAGCAGTACTTC.

This clonotype was counted ten times or more. At one end, the junction sequence differs from germline, possibly due to a read error. The genes are TRBV20-1 and TRBJ2-1; either TRBD1 or TRBD2 may supply D (5 bases each). This CDR3 has 12 amino acids. Germline values: CDR1 DFQATT, CDR2 SNEGSKA (reference sequence). The CDR3 bases are TGCAGTGCTGACCGGGACGGCCGTTACTTGATCTTC. Translating it yields CSADRDGRYLIF.

The chain couples TRBV2 to TRBJ2-1, with 14 bases matching TRBD2. CDR1 and CDR2 (germline): SNHLY, FYNNEI. Unmatched junction bases numbered 22, after V lost 7 bases and J lost 5 bases. This CDR3 has 21 amino acids. CDR3 residues: CASTRGYPMTSGRAGDNEQFF. In nucleotides, the CDR3 is TGTGCCAGCACCAGGGGTTACCCGATGACTAGCGGGAGGGCTGGCGACAATGAGCAGTTCTTC.

Many counts were recorded for this clonotype. CDR3 protein: CSAPEGGNTEAFF. As DNA, the CDR3 is TGCAGCGCCCCTGAGGGGGGCAACACTGAAGCTTTCTTT. V and J are TRBV29-1 and TRBJ1-1; maybe TRBD1 (6 bases). Germline CDR1 and CDR2: SQVTM and ANQGSEA. CDR3 length: 13 amino acids. The V end lost 7 bases, the J end lost 2 bases, and 14 bases lay between the germline ends.

The V call is TRBV5-1, the J call TRBJ2-1; 7 bases are shared with TRBD2. The CDR3 extends over 15 amino acids. Trimming removed 6 bases from V and 8 bases from J; junction bases left unmatched: 14. CDR1 and CDR2 from the germline V gene are SGHRS and YFSETQ. The chain's CDR3 is CASTSGTTPSDEQFF. The CDR3 DNA is TGCGCCAGCACGTCCGGGACTACACCGTCGGATGAGCAGTTCTTC.

This clonotype was seen many times. The chain combines TRBV10-3 with TRBJ1-5, with no clear D. The ends were cut back, 2 bases at V and 4 bases at J, with 3 bases in the middle. The CDR3 has 12 residues. Germline V lookup: CDR1 ENHRY, CDR2 SYGVKD. CDR3 residues: CAISEQNQPQHF. The CDR3 nucleotides read TGTGCCATCAGTGAGCAGAATCAGCCCCAGCATTTT.

V is TRBV20-1 and J is TRBJ2-7, with 10 bases that match TRBD2. This CDR3 contains 15 residues. Losses at the gene ends were 1 base for V and 7 bases for J; bases not matched to a gene: 10. Germline CDR1 is DFQATT and CDR2 is SNEGSKA (reference sequence). The CDR3 coding sequence is TGCAGTGCTAGAGGGGGTGTAGCGGGAGGATGGGAGCAGTACTTC. Translated, it gives CSARGGVAGGWEQYF.

The chain couples TRBV7-9 to TRBJ2-3, with 7 bases fitting TRBD2. The germline V gene encodes CDR1 SEHNR and CDR2 FQNEAQ (reference sequence). The CDR3 length is 16 residues. With V trimmed by 4 bases and J by 0 bases, 7 bases remained unmatched. The CDR3 DNA sequence: TGTGCCAGCAGCTCGACGTCGGGACTAAGCACAGATACGCAGTATTTT. This sequence encodes CASSSTSGLSTDTQYF.

The rearrangement joins TRBV28 to TRBJ2-5; 13 positions agree with TRBD2. The length of the CDR3 is 16 residues. Germline V lookup: CDR1 MDHEN, CDR2 SYDVKM. The junction had 9 bases not matched to a gene; V was cut back by 6 bases and J by 5 bases. The CDR3: CASSLGLAGDWETQYF. The CDR3 nucleotides are TGTGCCAGCAGCCTCGGACTAGCGGGAGATTGGGAGACCCAGTACTTC.

This clonotype was detected only once. One end of the junction fails to match germline, which may point to a read error. V is TRBV2 and J is TRBJ2-1, with TRBD2 identical over 8 bases. This CDR3 contains 16 residues. Germline CDR1 reads SNHLY; CDR2 reads FYNNEI. The DNA of the CDR3 is TGTGCCAGCAGTGAACTAGCGGGCGGCTCCTACAATGAGCGGTTCTTC. Translation gives CASSELAGGSYNERFF.

This clonotype was seen a few times. This chain joins TRBV20-1 and TRBJ2-1; 12 bases are shared with TRBD2. V shed 4 bases, J shed 9 bases, and the junction held 10 bases outside the gene matches. In germline, CDR1 is DFQATT, CDR2 SNEGSKA (reference sequence). The CDR3 is made up of 15 amino acids. This CDR3 reads CSATRLAGALGEQFF. Here the CDR3 DNA reads TGCAGTGCTACGCGACTAGCGGGAGCATTAGGTGAGCAGTTCTTC.

This chain's CDR3 is CSAQGAAGVSEQFF. CDR3 DNA: TGCAGTGCTCAAGGGGCAGCGGGAGTGAGTGAGCAGTTCTTC. This chain joins TRBV20-1 and TRBJ2-1; TRBD2 aligns across 8 bases. Trimming at V came to 5 bases and at J to 9 bases, leaving 12 bases not matched to a gene. This CDR3 contains 14 residues. Germline loops: CDR1 DFQATT, CDR2 SNEGSKA (reference sequence).